This T cell receptor (beta chain) was found in a study of CD8 T cells in Susac syndrome. An input of 0.5 to 1 ug of RNA was subjected to reverse transcription using random hexamers. Via MiXCR, TCRdb re-called the immunoSEQ multiplex PCR reads, giving one row per CDR3 protein. The sample records 170,000 or so distinct CDR3 sequences, approximately 95% being singletons. On this clonotype: Antigen specificity is unknown.

This CDR3 region has 15 residues. Unmatched junction bases numbered 3, after V lost 4 bases and J lost 1 base. From germline, CDR1 is MGHRA and CDR2 YSYEKL. The patients serving as multiple sclerosis controls were treatment-naive. They had stable or active relapsing-remitting disease and fulfilled revised McDonald criteria. The CD8+ and CD4+ T cells were negatively isolated, with the TEMRA cells enriched by FACS. Study results and caveats: The number of individuals included in the study's TCR sequencing and HLA analysis was acknowledged as relatively small.

This TCR came from a human donor with multiple sclerosis. The sequenced material came from CD8+ T cells from PBMCs. The chain uses TRBV4-1 and TRBJ2-2; 7 bases line up with TRBD1. Written as DNA, the CDR3 is TGCGCCAGCAGCCTTCGACAGGGGAACACCGGGGAGCTGTTTTTT. Encoded protein: CASSLRQGNTGELFF.